This T cell receptor beta chain stems from a study of blood T cell repertoires in COVID-19. The overall study: Researchers got acute and convalescent COVID-19 samples from the United States, Italy and Spain. The analysed material was cDNA or gDNA that came from T cells, B-cell-depleted T cells, or PBMCs.

Profiling relied on immunoSEQ multiplex PCR, and the TCRdb table lists in-frame clones only, not all of them. Here the sample spans about 200,000 clones, around 88% being singletons. In terms of age and location, participants ranged from roughly 18 to 90 years and lived in about 25 US areas. Participant reports of clinical history set cohort assignment. V dropped 0 bases and J dropped 7; count of bases not matched to a gene: 7. The germline V gene has CDR1 SGHKS and CDR2 YYEKEE (reference sequence). The CDR3 spans 16 residues. Sequencing was performed on PBMCs or T cells enriched from blood (not recorded which). J is TRBJ1-5 and V is TRBV5-5, with TRBD1 matching 10 bases. The clonotype comes from a middle-aged man with acute COVID-19. The CDR3 sequence is CASSLGGQGRGQPQHF. The CDR3 DNA follows: TGTGCCAGCAGCTTGGGGGGACAGGGGAGAGGACAGCCCCAGCATTTT.